What follows describes a single T cell receptor beta chain. Its specificity is not known. The data belong to a study of T cells after yellow fever vaccination. In the study overall: Preparation of fractions with low cell numbers was performed using SMART-Seq v4 Ultra Low Input. Study conclusions and caveats: Detected again after the booster were most primary-vaccination clones, at 96% CD4 and about 90% CD8. Weaker, the secondary response had a peak occurring faster, on day 5 versus 15.

V was trimmed by 4 bases and J by 0 bases, leaving 13 bases between them. The CDR3 is 16 residues long. Germline assignment: CDR1 SGDLS and CDR2 YYNGEE. The TCR cDNA carried a universal primer site and UMIs from 5'RACE template switching. MiXCR, run by TCRdb on the 5' RACE reads, gives a single entry per CDR3 protein. The sample holds hundreds of thousands of distinct CDR3 sequences, 20% to 25% seen once. The clonotype originates from a man aged 18 to 29 who received the YFV17D yellow fever vaccine. The chain uses TRBV9 and TRBJ1-4; D remains ambiguous. The sequenced sample was PBMCs, obtained approximately 20 days after the first yellow fever vaccination. DNA for the CDR3: TGTGCCAGCAGCTCGCGACGAAACCCAACTAATGAAAAACTGTTTTTT. Amino acids: CASSSRRNPTNEKLFF. The whole variable domain, filled in from reference TRBV9 and TRBJ1-4, reads DSGVTQTPKHLITATGQRVTLRCSPRSGDLSVYWYQQSLDQGLQFLIQYYNGEERAKGNILERFSAQQFPDLHSELNLSSLELGDSALYFCASSSRRNPTNEKLFFGSGTQLSVL.